A selection of T cell receptor beta chains follows, all from one sample in a study of breast tumors, draining lymph nodes, adjacent tissues. In TCRdb, the multiplex PCR reads were re-called with MiXCR into one record per CDR3 protein. This table has 130,000 or so distinct CDR3 sequences, around 20% appearing once. Sequencing was done on a sample of axillary lymph node tissue. These TCRs come from a female donor with breast cancer. Some clones in this sample may be carry-over from other donors' samples. The CDR3 runs from the conserved cysteine through the conserved F or W. Fields, in order: clone size, V gene, J gene, D gene, CDR3 protein. The D gene is left open where the match is weak. Not all rows give a size; the values are once, few, many and, for expanded clones, a class.

>.|TRBV28|TRBJ2-7|TRBD1
CASSRGSTGGFYEQYF
>many|TRBV20-1|TRBJ2-1|TRBD2
CSAPAGERGYNEQFF
>many|TRBV6-6|TRBJ1-3|TRBD1
CASSYWGDSSGNTIYF
>many|TRBV20-1|TRBJ2-5|.
CSAGRNQETQYF
>many|TRBV6-5|TRBJ2-1|.
CASSRQKRFYNEQFF
>many|TRBV6-6|TRBJ2-1|.
CASSRDPTYNEQFF
>many|TRBV11-3|TRBJ2-7|.
CASSLNNYEQYF
>many|TRBV15|TRBJ2-1|.
CASSRWGGSEQFF
>few|TRBV27|TRBJ2-7|TRBD1
CASSLLPGGAYEQYF
>many|TRBV29-1|TRBJ2-5|.
CSVDGEIRETQYF
>many|TRBV7-2|TRBJ1-2|TRBD1
CASSLGTVSGYTF
>many|TRBV5-8|TRBJ2-1|.
CASSRTDITYNEQFF
>many|TRBV5-6|TRBJ2-1|.
CASSSRQINEQFF
>few|TRBV27|TRBJ2-3|TRBD2
CASRIVPSGSLADTQYF
>many|TRBV5-1|TRBJ1-2|.
CASSLVMGNRENYGYTF
>once|TRBV27|TRBJ1-1|TRBD1
CASSEPGQEAFF
>many|TRBV5-1|TRBJ2-1|.
CASSLSPVGTYNEQFF
>.|TRBV19|TRBJ1-5|.
CASSPTREQQPQHF
>few|TRBV30|TRBJ1-2|.
CAWSAGTPGGNYGYPF
>once|TRBV5-4|TRBJ2-5|TRBD2
CASSFNAGGRLRKTQYF
>few|TRBV27|TRBJ2-5|.
CASSSGVEETQYF
>few|TRBV28|TRBJ2-3|TRBD2
CASINFLAGVDTQYF
>many|TRBV4-2|TRBJ2-3|.
CASSQDTGGRTDTQYF
>.|TRBV13|TRBJ2-7|TRBD2
CASKVGTSLNSYEQYF
>many|TRBV2|TRBJ2-1|TRBD2
CASTFPGTSGYNEQFF
>many|TRBV2|TRBJ1-6|.
CASSDGEGPGYSPLHF
>many|TRBV5-6|TRBJ2-7|.
CASSLVFEQGLIF
>many|TRBV20-1|TRBJ2-3|.
CSARARGPDTQYF
>many|TRBV7-9|TRBJ2-5|.
CASSLGTGFGETQYF
>many|TRBV4-1|TRBJ1-6|.
CASSQVGGRSSYNSPLHF
>many|TRBV5-1|TRBJ2-7|.
CASSLACRENYEQYF
>few|TRBV3-1|TRBJ2-1|.
CASSQEVQVFGEQFF
>many|TRBV6-2/TRBV6-3|TRBJ2-3|TRBD2
CASSYRSGTYTDTQYF
>many|TRBV28|TRBJ1-2|.
CASIEGGLINYGYTF
>many|TRBV30|TRBJ2-7|TRBD2
CAWSYTSGREQYF
>many|TRBV20-1|TRBJ2-5|TRBD2
CSAWGGGQETQYF
>few|TRBV5-1|TRBJ2-4|.
CASSLDGPGRIQYF
>many|TRBV6-2/TRBV6-3|TRBJ1-5|.
CASSYGLGVGVNQPQHF
>.|TRBV6-1|TRBJ2-2|.
CASSVWSTNTWELFF
>.|TRBV11-2|TRBJ1-5|TRBD1
CASSSGTGGINQPQHF
>many|TRBV7-3|TRBJ2-3|TRBD2
CASRGGSGASDTQYF
>.|TRBV28|TRBJ2-1|TRBD1
CASRDTGGGRNNEQFF
>many|TRBV20-1|TRBJ1-2|TRBD1
CSAWDRRGGYTF
>many|TRBV6-6|TRBJ2-7|TRBD1
CASSPTLDRAYEQYF
>.|TRBV4-1|TRBJ1-3|.
CASNEGYGNTIYF
>many|TRBV7-9|TRBJ2-1|TRBD2
CASSPRLAGYNEQFF
>many|TRBV6-5|TRBJ1-6|.
CASTLTTRGAYNSPLHF
>.|TRBV27|TRBJ2-2|TRBD1
CASSDRITGELFF
>once|TRBV19|TRBJ1-2|.
CASSMEANYGYTF
>many|TRBV19|TRBJ1-2|TRBD1
CASSDRGLRGYTF
>many|TRBV12-3/TRBV12-4|TRBJ1-2|.
CASSQTGLNYGYTF
>many|TRBV20-1|TRBJ1-5|.
CSAVQDLGQPQHF
>.|TRBV20-1|TRBJ2-3|TRBD1
CSAPTGTGSGKVRPTTDTQYF
>.|TRBV6-2/TRBV6-3|TRBJ1-5|.
CASSTTGGGQPQHF
>.|TRBV5-1|TRBJ2-6|TRBD2
CASSFGAGGVLGSGANVLTF
>many|TRBV10-3|TRBJ2-7|TRBD2
CAITSGYEQYF